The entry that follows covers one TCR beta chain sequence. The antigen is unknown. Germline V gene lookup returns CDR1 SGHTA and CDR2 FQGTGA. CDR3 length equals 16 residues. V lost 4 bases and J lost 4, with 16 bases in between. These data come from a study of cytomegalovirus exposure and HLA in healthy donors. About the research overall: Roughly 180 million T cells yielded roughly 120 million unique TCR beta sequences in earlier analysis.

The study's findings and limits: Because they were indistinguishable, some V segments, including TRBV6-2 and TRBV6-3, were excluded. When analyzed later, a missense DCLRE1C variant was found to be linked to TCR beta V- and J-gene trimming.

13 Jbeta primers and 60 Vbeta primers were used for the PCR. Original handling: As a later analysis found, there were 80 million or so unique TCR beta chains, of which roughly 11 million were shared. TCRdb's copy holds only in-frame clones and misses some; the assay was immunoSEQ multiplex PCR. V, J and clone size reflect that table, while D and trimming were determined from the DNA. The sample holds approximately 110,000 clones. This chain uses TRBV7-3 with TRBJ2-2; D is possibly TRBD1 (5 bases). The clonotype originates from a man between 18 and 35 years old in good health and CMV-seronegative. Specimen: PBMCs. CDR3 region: CASSSGHLLSTGELFF. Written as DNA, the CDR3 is TGTGCCAGCAGCTCAGGACATCTCCTGAGCACCGGGGAGCTGTTTTTT.